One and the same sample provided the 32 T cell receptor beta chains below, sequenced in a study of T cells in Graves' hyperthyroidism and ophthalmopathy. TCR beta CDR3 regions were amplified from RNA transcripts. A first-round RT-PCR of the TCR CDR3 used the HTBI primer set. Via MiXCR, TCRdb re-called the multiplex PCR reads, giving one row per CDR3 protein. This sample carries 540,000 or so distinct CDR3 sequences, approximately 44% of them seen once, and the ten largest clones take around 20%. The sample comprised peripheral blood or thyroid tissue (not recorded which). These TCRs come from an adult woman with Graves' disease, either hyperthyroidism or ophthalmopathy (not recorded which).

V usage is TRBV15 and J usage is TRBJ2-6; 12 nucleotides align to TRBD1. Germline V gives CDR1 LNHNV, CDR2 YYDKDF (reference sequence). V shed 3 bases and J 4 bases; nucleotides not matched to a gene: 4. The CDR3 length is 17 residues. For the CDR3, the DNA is TGTGCCACCAGCAGCTTGGGACAGGGGGCGGGGGCCAACGTCCTGACTTTC. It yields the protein CATSSLGQGAGANVLTF. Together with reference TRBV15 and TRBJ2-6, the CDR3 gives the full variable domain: DAMVIQNPRYQVTQFGKPVTLSCSQTLNHNVMYWYQQKSSQAPKLLFHYYDKDFNNEADTPDNFQSRRPNTSFCFLDIRSPGLGDTAMYLCATSSLGQGAGANVLTFGAGSRLTVL.

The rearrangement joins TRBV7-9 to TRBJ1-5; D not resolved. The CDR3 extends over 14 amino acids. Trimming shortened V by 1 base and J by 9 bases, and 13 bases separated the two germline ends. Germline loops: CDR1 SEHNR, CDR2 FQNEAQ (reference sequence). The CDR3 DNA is TGTGCCAGCAGCTTAGGGGGTTCGGATAGGCCCCAGCATTTT. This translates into CASSLGGSDRPQHF.

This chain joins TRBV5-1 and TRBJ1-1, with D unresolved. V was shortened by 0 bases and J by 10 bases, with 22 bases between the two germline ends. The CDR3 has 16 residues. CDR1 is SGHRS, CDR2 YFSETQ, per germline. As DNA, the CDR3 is TGCGCCAGCAGCTTGGATCTTCTGGCAGCCCCCACGGGAGCTTTCTTT. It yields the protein CASSLDLLAAPTGAFF.

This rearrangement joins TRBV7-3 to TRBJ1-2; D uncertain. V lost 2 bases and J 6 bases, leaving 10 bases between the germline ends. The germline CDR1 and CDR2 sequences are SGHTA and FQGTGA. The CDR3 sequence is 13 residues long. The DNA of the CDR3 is TGTGCCAGCAGCTTAGACGGGAGGGATGGCTACACCTTC. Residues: CASSLDGRDGYTF.

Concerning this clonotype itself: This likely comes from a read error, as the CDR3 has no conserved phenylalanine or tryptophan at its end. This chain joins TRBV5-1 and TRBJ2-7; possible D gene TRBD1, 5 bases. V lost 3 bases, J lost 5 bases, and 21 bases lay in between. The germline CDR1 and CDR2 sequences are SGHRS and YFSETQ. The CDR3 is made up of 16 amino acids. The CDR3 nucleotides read TGCGCCAGCAGCTCCTACATGGGGCAGGGTCGACACGAGCAGTACCTC. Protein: CASSSYMGQGRHEQYL.

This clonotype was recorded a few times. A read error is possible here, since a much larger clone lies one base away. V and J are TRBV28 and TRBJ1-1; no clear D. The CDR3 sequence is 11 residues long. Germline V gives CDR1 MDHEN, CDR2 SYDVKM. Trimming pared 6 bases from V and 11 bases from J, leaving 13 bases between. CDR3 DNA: TGTGCCAGCAGAAGGTCCAGACCCGCTTTCTTT. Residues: CASRRSRPAFF.

The CDR3 sequence is CASGRGGNYGYTF. DNA for the CDR3: TGCGCCAGCGGGAGGGGGGGGAACTATGGCTACACCTTC. The V gene is TRBV10-2, the J gene TRBJ1-2; a possible D gene is TRBD1 (6 bases). This CDR3 comprises 13 residues. The V gene's germline CDR1 is WSHSY and CDR2 SAAADI. V lost 8 bases, J lost 2 bases, and 12 bases lay in between.

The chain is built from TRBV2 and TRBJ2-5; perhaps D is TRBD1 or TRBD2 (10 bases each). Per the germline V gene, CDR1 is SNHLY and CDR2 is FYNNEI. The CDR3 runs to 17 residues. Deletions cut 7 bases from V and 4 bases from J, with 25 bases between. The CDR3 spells CASITSGTGAAGETQYF. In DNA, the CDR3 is TGTGCCAGCATTACTAGCGGGACAGGGGCTGCCGGAGAGACCCAGTACTTC.

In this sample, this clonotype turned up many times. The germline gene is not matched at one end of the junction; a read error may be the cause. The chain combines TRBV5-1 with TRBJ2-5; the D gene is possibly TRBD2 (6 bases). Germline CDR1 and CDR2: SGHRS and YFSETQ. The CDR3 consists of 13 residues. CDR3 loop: CASSLRLEETQYF. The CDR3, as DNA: TGTGCCAGCAGCTTGCGACTAGAAGAGACCCAGTACTTC.

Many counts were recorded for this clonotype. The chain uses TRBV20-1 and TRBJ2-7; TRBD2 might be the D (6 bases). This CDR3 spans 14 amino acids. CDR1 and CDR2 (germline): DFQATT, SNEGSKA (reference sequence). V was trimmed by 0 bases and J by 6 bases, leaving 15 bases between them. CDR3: CSARDPRTTPEQYF. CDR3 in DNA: TGCAGTGCTAGAGATCCGCGGACTACTCCCGAGCAGTACTTC.

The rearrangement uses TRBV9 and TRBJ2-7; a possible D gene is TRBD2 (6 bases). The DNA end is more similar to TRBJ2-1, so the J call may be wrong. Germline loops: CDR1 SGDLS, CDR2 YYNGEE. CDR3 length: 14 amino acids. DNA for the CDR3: TGTGCCAGCAGCGCCTTCGGACTACACAATGAGCAGTTCTTC. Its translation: CASSAFGLHNEQFF.

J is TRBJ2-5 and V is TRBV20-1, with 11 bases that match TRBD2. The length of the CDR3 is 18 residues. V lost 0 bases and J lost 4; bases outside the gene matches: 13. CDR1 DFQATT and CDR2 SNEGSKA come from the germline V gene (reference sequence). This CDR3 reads CSARDEGVAGGGPETQYF. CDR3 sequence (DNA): TGCAGTGCTAGAGATGAAGGGGTAGCGGGAGGGGGTCCAGAGACCCAGTACTTC.

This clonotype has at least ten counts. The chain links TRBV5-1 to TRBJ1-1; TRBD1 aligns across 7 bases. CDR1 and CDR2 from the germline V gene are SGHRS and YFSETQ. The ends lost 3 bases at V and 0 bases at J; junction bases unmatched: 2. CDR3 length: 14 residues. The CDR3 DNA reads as TGCGCCAGCAGCTCCGACAGGGTGAACACTGAAGCTTTCTTT. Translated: CASSSDRVNTEAFF.

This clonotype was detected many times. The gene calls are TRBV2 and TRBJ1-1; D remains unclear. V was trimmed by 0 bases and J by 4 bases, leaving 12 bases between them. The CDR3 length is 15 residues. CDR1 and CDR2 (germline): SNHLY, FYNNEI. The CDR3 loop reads CASSEAGRSGTEAFF. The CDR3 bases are TGTGCCAGCAGTGAAGCCGGACGGAGCGGCACTGAAGCTTTCTTT.

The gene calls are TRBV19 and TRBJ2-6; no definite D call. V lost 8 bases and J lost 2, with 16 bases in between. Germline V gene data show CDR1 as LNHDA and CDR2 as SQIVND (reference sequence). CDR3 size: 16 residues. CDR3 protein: CASSSVGNTGANVLTF. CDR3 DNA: TGTGCCAGTTCGTCAGTGGGTAACACTGGGGCCAACGTCCTGACTTTC.

The CDR3 DNA reads as TGTGCCAGCAGCTTAACTGTGGCTTTCTTT. Its translation: CASSLTVAFF. The chain uses TRBV7-3 and TRBJ1-1; D is ambiguous. Trimming removed 0 bases at V and 11 bases at J, with 4 bases between. This CDR3 has 10 amino acids. From germline, CDR1 is SGHTA and CDR2 FQGTGA.

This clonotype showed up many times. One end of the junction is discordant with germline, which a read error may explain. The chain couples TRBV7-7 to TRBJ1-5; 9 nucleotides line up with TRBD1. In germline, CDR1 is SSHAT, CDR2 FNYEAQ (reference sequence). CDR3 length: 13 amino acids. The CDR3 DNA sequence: TGTGCTAGCAGCTGGGACAGGGAGGGACCCCAGCATTTT. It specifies CASSWDREGPQHF. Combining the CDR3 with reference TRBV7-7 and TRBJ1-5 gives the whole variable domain GAGVSQSPRYKVTKRGQDVTLRCDPISSHATLYWYQQALGQGPEFLTYFNYEAQPDKSGLPSDRFSAERPEGSISTLTIQRTEQRDSAMYRCASSWDREGPQHFGDGTRLSIL.

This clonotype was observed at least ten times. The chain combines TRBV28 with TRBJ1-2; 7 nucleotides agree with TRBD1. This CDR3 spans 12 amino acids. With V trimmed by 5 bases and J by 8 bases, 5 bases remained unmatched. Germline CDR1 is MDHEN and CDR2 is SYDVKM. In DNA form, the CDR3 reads TGTGCCAGCAGTGCGACAGGGATCGGCTACACCTTC. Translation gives CASSATGIGYTF.

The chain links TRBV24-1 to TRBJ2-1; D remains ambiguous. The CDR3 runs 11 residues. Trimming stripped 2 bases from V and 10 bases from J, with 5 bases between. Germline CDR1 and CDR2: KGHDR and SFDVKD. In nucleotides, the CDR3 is TGTGCCACCAGTGATTCTGGGGAGCAGTTCTTC. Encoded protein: CATSDSGEQFF.

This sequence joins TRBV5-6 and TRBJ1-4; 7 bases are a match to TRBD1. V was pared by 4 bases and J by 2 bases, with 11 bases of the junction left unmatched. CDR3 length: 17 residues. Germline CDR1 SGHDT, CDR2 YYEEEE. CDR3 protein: CASSLEKPGQTNEKLFF. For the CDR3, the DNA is TGTGCCAGCAGCCTCGAAAAACCGGGACAGACTAATGAAAAACTGTTTTTT. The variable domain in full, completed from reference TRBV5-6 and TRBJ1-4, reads DAGVTQSPTHLIKTRGQQVTLRCSPKSGHDTVSWYQQALGQGPQFIFQYYEEEERQRGNFPDRFSGHQFPNYSSELNVNALLLGDSALYLCASSLEKPGQTNEKLFFGSGTQLSVL.

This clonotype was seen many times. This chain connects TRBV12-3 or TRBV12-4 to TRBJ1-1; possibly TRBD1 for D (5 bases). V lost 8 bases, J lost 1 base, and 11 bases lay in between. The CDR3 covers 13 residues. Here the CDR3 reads CASGAEENTEAFF. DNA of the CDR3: TGTGCCAGCGGGGCGGAGGAGAACACTGAAGCTTTCTTT.

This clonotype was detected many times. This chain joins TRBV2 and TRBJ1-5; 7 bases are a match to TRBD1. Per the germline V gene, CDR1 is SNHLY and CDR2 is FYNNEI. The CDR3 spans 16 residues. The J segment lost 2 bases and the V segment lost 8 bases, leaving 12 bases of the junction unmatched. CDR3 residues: CASSEGITGGNQPQHF. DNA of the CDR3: TGTGCCAGCTCAGAGGGAATTACAGGGGGCAATCAGCCCCAGCATTTT. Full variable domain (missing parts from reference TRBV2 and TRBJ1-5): EPEVTQTPSHQVTQMGQEVILRCVPISNHLYFYWYRQILGQKVEFLVSFYNNEISEKSEIFDDQFSVERPDGSNFTLKIRSTKLEDSAMYFCASSEGITGGNQPQHFGDGTRLSIL.

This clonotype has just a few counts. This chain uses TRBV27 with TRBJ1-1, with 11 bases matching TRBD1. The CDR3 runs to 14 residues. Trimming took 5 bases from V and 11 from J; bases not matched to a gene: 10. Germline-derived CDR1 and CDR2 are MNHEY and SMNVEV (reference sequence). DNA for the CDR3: TGTGCCAGCAGTCCCCTGGGACAGGGGGTCGGGGCTTTCTTT. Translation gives CASSPLGQGVGAFF.

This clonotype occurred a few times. Here the CDR3 reads CASSGGGSPYNEQFF. The DNA for the CDR3 is TGTGCCAGCAGTGGAGGCGGGAGTCCCTACAATGAGCAGTTCTTC. This rearrangement joins TRBV2 to TRBJ2-1; 7 bases match TRBD2. This CDR3 region has 15 residues. The germline V gene has CDR1 SNHLY and CDR2 FYNNEI. Losses at the gene ends were 4 bases for V and 2 bases for J; bases not matched to a gene: 5.

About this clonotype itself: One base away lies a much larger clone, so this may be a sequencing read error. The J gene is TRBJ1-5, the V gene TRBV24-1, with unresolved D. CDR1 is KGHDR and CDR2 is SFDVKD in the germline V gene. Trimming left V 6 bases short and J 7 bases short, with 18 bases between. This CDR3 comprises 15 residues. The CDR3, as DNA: TGTGCCACCAGTTCCGGAGCTGGTCTAGGACAGCCCCAGCATTTT. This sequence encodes CATSSGAGLGQPQHF.

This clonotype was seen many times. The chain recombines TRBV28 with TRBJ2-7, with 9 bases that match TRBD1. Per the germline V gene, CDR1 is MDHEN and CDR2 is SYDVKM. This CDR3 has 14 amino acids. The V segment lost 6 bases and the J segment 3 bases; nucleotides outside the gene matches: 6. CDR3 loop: CASSRRDRVYEQYF. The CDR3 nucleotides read TGTGCCAGCAGCCGCCGGGACAGGGTCTACGAGCAGTACTTC.

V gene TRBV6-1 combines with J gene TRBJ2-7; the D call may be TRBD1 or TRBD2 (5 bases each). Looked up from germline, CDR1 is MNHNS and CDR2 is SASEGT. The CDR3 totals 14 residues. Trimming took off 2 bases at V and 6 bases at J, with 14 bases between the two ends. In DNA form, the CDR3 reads TGTGCCAGCAGTGAACGGCAGGGACCCTCCGAGCAGTACTTC. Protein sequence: CASSERQGPSEQYF.

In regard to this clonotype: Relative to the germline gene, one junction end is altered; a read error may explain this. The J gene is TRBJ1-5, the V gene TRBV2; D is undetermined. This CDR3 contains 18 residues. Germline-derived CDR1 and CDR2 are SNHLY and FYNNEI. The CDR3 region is CASSHGKAAALSNQPQHF. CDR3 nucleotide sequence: TGCGCCAGCAGCCACGGCAAGGCCGCCGCTTTGAGCAATCAGCCCCAGCATTTT.

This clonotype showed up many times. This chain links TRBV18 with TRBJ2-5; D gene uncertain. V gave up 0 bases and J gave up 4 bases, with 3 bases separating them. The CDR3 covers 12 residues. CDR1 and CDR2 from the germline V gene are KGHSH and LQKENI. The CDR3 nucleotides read TGTGCCAGCTCACCACCGGCAGAGACCCAGTACTTC. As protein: CASSPPAETQYF.

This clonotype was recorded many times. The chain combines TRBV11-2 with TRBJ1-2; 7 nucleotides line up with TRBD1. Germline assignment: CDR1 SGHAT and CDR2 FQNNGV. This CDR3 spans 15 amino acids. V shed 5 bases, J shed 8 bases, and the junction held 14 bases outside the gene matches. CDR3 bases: TGTGCCAGCAGCGTACCCGGGACAGCAGTCATGGGCTACACCTTC. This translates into CASSVPGTAVMGYTF.

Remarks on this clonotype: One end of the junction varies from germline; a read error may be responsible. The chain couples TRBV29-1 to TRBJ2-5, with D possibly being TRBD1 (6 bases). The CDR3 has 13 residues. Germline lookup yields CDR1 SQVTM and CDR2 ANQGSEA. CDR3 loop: CSLEGVRQGTQYF. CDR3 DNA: TGCAGCTTAGAGGGGGTCCGCCAAGGGACCCAGTACTTC.

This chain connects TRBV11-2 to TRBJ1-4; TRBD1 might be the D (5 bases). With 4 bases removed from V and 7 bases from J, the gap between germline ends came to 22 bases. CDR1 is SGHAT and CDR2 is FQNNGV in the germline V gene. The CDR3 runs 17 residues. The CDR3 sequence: CASSSPTTAGTGEKLFF. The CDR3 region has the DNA TGTGCCAGCAGCTCACCAACGACAGCGGGGACGGGTGAAAAACTGTTTTTT.